The 8 T cell receptor beta chains below all came from one sample that was sequenced in a study of response to subunit inactivated influenza vaccine. MiXCR, run by TCRdb on the RT-PCR reads, gives a single entry per CDR3 protein. The table shows around 580,000 distinct CDR3 sequences, with about 10% occurring only once. Source: PBMCs from blood, taken on the day of vaccination. These receptors were taken from a man in his fifties or sixties who received an inactivated influenza vaccine.

There are many counts of this clonotype. V gene TRBV29-1 combines with J gene TRBJ2-1; possible D gene TRBD1, 6 bases. Germline V CDR1 and CDR2: SQVTM, ANQGSEA. The CDR3 spans 14 residues. V shed 3 bases and J shed 1 base, with 10 bases lying between them. The CDR3: CSVERDRSYNEQFF. The CDR3 coding sequence is TGCAGCGTTGAGCGAGACAGGTCCTACAATGAGCAGTTCTTC.

The chain links TRBV6-2 or TRBV6-3 to TRBJ2-7, with 9 positions matching TRBD2. The CDR3 is made up of 14 amino acids. Germline lookup yields CDR1 MNHEY and CDR2 SVGEGT. V gave up 6 bases and J gave up 2 bases; unmatched junction bases: 5. CDR3 in DNA: TGTGCCAGCAGACGACTAGCGGCACCCTACGAGCAGTACTTC. Its protein is CASRRLAAPYEQYF.

This clonotype was seen repeatedly, ten times or more. The chain carries TRBV5-1 and TRBJ2-2; D is undetermined. This CDR3 is 13 amino acids long. CDR1 is SGHRS, CDR2 YFSETQ, per germline. The V end was cut by 0 bases, the J end by 4 bases, with 4 bases between. CDR3 region: CASSLDSTGELFF. The CDR3 bases are TGCGCCAGCAGCTTGGACAGCACCGGGGAGCTGTTTTTT.

The chain joins TRBV20-1 to TRBJ2-4; tentatively, D is TRBD1 (5 bases). The CDR3 is made up of 10 amino acids. Germline CDR1 is DFQATT and CDR2 is SNEGSKA (reference sequence). Trimming stripped 4 bases from V and 7 bases from J, with 5 bases between. The CDR3 sequence: CSATGNIQYF. CDR3 coding DNA: TGCAGTGCTACAGGGAACATTCAGTACTTC.

This clonotype was detected a few times. V is TRBV20-1 and J is TRBJ1-1; no clear D. The CDR3 contains 11 residues. Trimming shortened V by 2 bases and J by 0 bases, and 1 base separated the two germline ends. CDR1 is DFQATT, CDR2 SNEGSKA, per germline (reference sequence). The CDR3 spells CSARMNTEAFF. CDR3 nucleotide sequence: TGCAGTGCTAGAATGAACACTGAAGCTTTCTTT.

This clonotype has only a few counts. The V call is TRBV15, the J call TRBJ2-3; D is unclear. This CDR3 region has 14 residues. Trimming took off 2 bases at V and 3 bases at J, with 9 bases between the two ends. Germline V gene lookup returns CDR1 LNHNV and CDR2 YYDKDF (reference sequence). CDR3 sequence: CATSRNQHTDTQYF. The CDR3, as DNA: TGTGCCACCAGCAGAAACCAACATACAGATACGCAGTATTTT.

This clonotype was seen a handful of times. The chain recombines TRBV20-1 with TRBJ1-2, with 9 bases aligning to TRBD1. The length of the CDR3 is 14 residues. Germline V gene sequence: CDR1 DFQATT, CDR2 SNEGSKA (reference sequence). Trimming cost V 4 bases and J 4 bases; bases outside gene matches: 7. CDR3 sequence reads: CSAKQGAMGYGYTF. As DNA, the CDR3 is TGCAGTGCTAAACAGGGGGCAATGGGCTATGGCTACACCTTC.

This clonotype was picked up a small number of times. The chain uses TRBV5-6 and TRBJ1-1; D unresolved. Germline V gives CDR1 SGHDT, CDR2 YYEEEE. V was trimmed by 2 bases and J by 1 base, leaving 9 bases between them. CDR3 length: 14 residues. This CDR3 is CASSFLRQNTEAFF. For the CDR3, the DNA is TGTGCCAGCAGCTTTCTTCGACAGAACACTGAAGCTTTCTTT.